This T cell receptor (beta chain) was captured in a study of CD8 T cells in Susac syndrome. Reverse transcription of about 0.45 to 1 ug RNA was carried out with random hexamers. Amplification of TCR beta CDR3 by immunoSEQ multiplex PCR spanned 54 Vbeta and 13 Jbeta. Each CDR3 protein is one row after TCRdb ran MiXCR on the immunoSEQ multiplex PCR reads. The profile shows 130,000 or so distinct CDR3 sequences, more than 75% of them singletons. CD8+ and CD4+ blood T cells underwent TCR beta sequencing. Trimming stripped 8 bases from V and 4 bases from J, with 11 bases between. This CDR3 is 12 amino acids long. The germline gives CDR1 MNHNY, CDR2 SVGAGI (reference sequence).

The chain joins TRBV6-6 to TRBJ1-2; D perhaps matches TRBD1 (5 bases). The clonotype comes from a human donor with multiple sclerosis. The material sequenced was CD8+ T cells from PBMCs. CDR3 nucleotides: TGTGCCAGCTGGGGGGGGATCTATGGCTACACCTTC. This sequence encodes CASWGGIYGYTF.